This is a list of T cell receptor beta chains from one sample in a study of T cells in Graves' hyperthyroidism and ophthalmopathy. TCRdb ran MiXCR on the multiplex PCR reads and lists one entry per CDR3 protein. Of roughly 740,000 distinct CDR3 sequences in the sample, about 15% were seen once. The sample was blood. These receptors were taken from a man aged 18 to 30 with Graves' hyperthyroidism. The CDR3 runs from the conserved cysteine through the conserved F or W. The D gene is left open where the match is weak. Some rows mark clone size as missing; the rest say once, few, many or name a class of expanded clone.

v_gene: TRBV20-1; d_gene: TRBD2; j_gene: TRBJ2-2; abundance: few; CDR3aa: CSARDVAGGMGELFF; CDR3nt: TGCAGTGCTAGAGATGTAGCGGGAGGGATGGGGGAGCTGTTTTTT
v_gene: TRBV27; d_gene: TRBD2; j_gene: TRBJ2-2; abundance: NA; CDR3aa: CASSFLAGANTGELFF; CDR3nt: TGTGCCAGCAGTTTTTTAGCGGGAGCGAACACCGGGGAGCTGTTTTTT
v_gene: TRBV7-3; d_gene: TRBD1; j_gene: TRBJ2-1; abundance: many; CDR3aa: CASSLGTGSYNEQFF; CDR3nt: TGTGCCAGCAGTTTGGGGACAGGGTCCTACAATGAGCAGTTCTTC
v_gene: TRBV10-3; d_gene: NA; j_gene: TRBJ2-1; abundance: NA; CDR3aa: CAIRAPPNEQFF; CDR3nt: TGTGCCATCAGGGCCCCCCCGAATGAGCAGTTCTTC
v_gene: TRBV5-1; d_gene: TRBD2; j_gene: TRBJ2-7; abundance: many; CDR3aa: CASSSSGSAGDEQYF; CDR3nt: TGCGCCAGCAGCTCTAGCGGGAGCGCCGGCGACGAGCAGTACTTC
v_gene: TRBV29-1; d_gene: NA; j_gene: TRBJ1-1; abundance: NA; CDR3aa: CSVEDRTNTEAFF; CDR3nt: TGCAGCGTGGAGGACAGAACCAACACTGAAGCTTTCTTT
v_gene: TRBV5-5; d_gene: TRBD1; j_gene: TRBJ1-5; abundance: NA; CDR3aa: CASRQTGTDQPQHF; CDR3nt: TGTGCCAGCAGGCAGACAGGGACGGATCAGCCCCAGCATTTT
v_gene: TRBV28; d_gene: TRBD1; j_gene: TRBJ2-7; abundance: many; CDR3aa: CASSSPDRGYSYEQYF; CDR3nt: TGTGCCAGCAGTTCCCCGGACAGGGGATATTCCTACGAGCAGTACTTC
v_gene: TRBV20-1; d_gene: TRBD2; j_gene: TRBJ2-7; abundance: NA; CDR3aa: CSANRRGASYEQYF; CDR3nt: TGCAGTGCTAATCGGCGGGGGGCCTCCTACGAGCAGTACTTC
v_gene: TRBV12-3/TRBV12-4; d_gene: NA; j_gene: TRBJ2-3; abundance: many; CDR3aa: CASSGGPNPGDTQYF; CDR3nt: TGTGCCAGCAGTGGGGGCCCAAACCCGGGGGATACGCAGTATTTT
v_gene: TRBV28; d_gene: TRBD2; j_gene: TRBJ2-5; abundance: few; CDR3aa: CASSIGGDGTQYF; CDR3nt: TGTGCCAGCAGCATCGGGGGGGACGGGACCCAGTACTTC
v_gene: TRBV28; d_gene: NA; j_gene: TRBJ2-5; abundance: NA; CDR3aa: CASSLILTEGFQETQYF; CDR3nt: TGTGCCAGCAGTTTAATCCTCACCGAAGGATTCCAAGAGACCCAGTACTTC
v_gene: TRBV19; d_gene: TRBD1; j_gene: TRBJ2-7; abundance: few; CDR3aa: CASSIGTGVSYEQYF; CDR3nt: TGTGCCAGTAGTATCGGGACAGGAGTGTCCTACGAGCAGTACTTC
v_gene: TRBV2; d_gene: TRBD1; j_gene: TRBJ2-1; abundance: NA; CDR3aa: CASRRGTGGSDEQFF; CDR3nt: TGTGCCAGCAGGCGCGGGACAGGGGGCTCCGATGAGCAGTTCTTC
v_gene: TRBV6-2/TRBV6-3; d_gene: NA; j_gene: TRBJ2-5; abundance: few; CDR3aa: CASSYPPGHDRETQYF; CDR3nt: TGTGCCAGCAGTTATCCGCCGGGACACGATAGAGAGACCCAGTACTTC
v_gene: TRBV20-1; d_gene: TRBD2; j_gene: TRBJ2-3; abundance: few; CDR3aa: CSATSGRASADTQYF; CDR3nt: TGCAGTGCTACTAGCGGGAGGGCCTCGGCAGATACGCAGTATTTT
v_gene: TRBV5-1; d_gene: NA; j_gene: TRBJ2-1; abundance: few; CDR3aa: CASSPGLAYSSYNEQFF; CDR3nt: TGCGCCAGCAGCCCTGGGCTAGCGTATAGCTCCTACAATGAGCAGTTCTTC
v_gene: TRBV20-1; d_gene: NA; j_gene: TRBJ2-5; abundance: many; CDR3aa: CSARGTPYQETQYF; CDR3nt: TGCAGTGCTAGAGGGACCCCGTACCAAGAGACCCAGTACTTC
v_gene: TRBV10-3; d_gene: NA; j_gene: TRBJ2-3; abundance: many; CDR3aa: CAISEYAEDTQYF; CDR3nt: TGTGCCATCAGTGAGTATGCGGAAGATACGCAGTATTTT
v_gene: TRBV5-4; d_gene: TRBD2; j_gene: TRBJ2-2; abundance: few; CDR3aa: CASSWTSGVANTGELFF; CDR3nt: TGTGCCAGCAGCTGGACTAGCGGAGTCGCGAACACCGGGGAGCTGTTTTTT
v_gene: TRBV5-1; d_gene: NA; j_gene: TRBJ1-3; abundance: NA; CDR3aa: CAGSFGTGNTIYF; CDR3nt: TGCGCCGGCAGCTTCGGTACAGGAAACACCATATATTTT
v_gene: TRBV15; d_gene: NA; j_gene: TRBJ2-7; abundance: NA; CDR3aa: CATSRAHRSSYEQYF; CDR3nt: TGTGCCACCAGCAGAGCGCACAGGAGCTCCTACGAGCAGTACTTC
v_gene: TRBV5-1; d_gene: NA; j_gene: TRBJ1-3; abundance: NA; CDR3aa: CASSILGGVRNTIYF; CDR3nt: TGCGCCAGCAGCATACTCGGGGGGGTTCGAAACACCATATATTTT
v_gene: TRBV20-1; d_gene: NA; j_gene: TRBJ1-2; abundance: few; CDR3aa: CSARRGGEGYTF; CDR3nt: TGCAGTGCTAGGCGAGGAGGGGAGGGCTACACCTTC
v_gene: TRBV6-2/TRBV6-3; d_gene: NA; j_gene: TRBJ2-2; abundance: many; CDR3aa: CASSLAYNTGELFF; CDR3nt: TGTGCCAGCAGTTTAGCGTATAACACCGGGGAGCTGTTTTTT
v_gene: TRBV13; d_gene: NA; j_gene: TRBJ2-5; abundance: many; CDR3aa: CASSLGPVTVLRETQYF; CDR3nt: NA
v_gene: TRBV7-9; d_gene: TRBD2; j_gene: TRBJ2-1; abundance: NA; CDR3aa: CASSWTSGYSYNEQFF; CDR3nt: TGTGCCAGCAGTTGGACTAGCGGGTACTCCTACAATGAGCAGTTCTTC
v_gene: TRBV15; d_gene: NA; j_gene: TRBJ2-7; abundance: many; CDR3aa: CATSRGGGSYEQYF; CDR3nt: TGTGCCACCAGCAGGGGAGGAGGAAGCTACGAGCAGTACTTC
v_gene: TRBV30; d_gene: NA; j_gene: TRBJ2-3; abundance: few; CDR3aa: CAWSEGFADTQYF; CDR3nt: TGTGCCTGGAGTGAAGGGTTTGCAGATACGCAGTATTTT
v_gene: TRBV27; d_gene: TRBD2; j_gene: TRBJ2-1; abundance: NA; CDR3aa: CASSPDPSGSYNEQFF; CDR3nt: TGTGCCAGCAGTCCCGACCCTAGCGGCTCCTACAATGAGCAGTTCTTC
v_gene: TRBV30; d_gene: TRBD2; j_gene: TRBJ2-5; abundance: few; CDR3aa: CAQSSGWQETQYF; CDR3nt: TGTGCCCAATCTAGCGGGTGGCAAGAGACCCAGTACTTC
v_gene: TRBV9; d_gene: TRBD2; j_gene: TRBJ2-7; abundance: many; CDR3aa: CASSPGTRVEQYF; CDR3nt: TGTGCCAGCAGCCCCGGGACTAGGGTCGAGCAGTACTTC
v_gene: TRBV13; d_gene: NA; j_gene: TRBJ2-7; abundance: many; CDR3aa: CASSFKGGYEQYF; CDR3nt: TGTGCCAGCAGCTTTAAAGGGGGCTACGAGCAGTACTTC
v_gene: TRBV20-1; d_gene: TRBD1; j_gene: TRBJ2-1; abundance: many; CDR3aa: CSARDPRTGGLGNEQFF; CDR3nt: TGCAGTGCTAGAGATCCTCGGACAGGGGGTTTGGGCAATGAGCAGTTCTTC